These 9 T cell receptor beta chains were sequenced from one sample in a study of control samples from healthy donors and cancer patients. The table came from immunoSEQ multiplex PCR; TCRdb's copy has only in-frame clones and leaves some out. The repertoire holds about 130,000 clones, with roughly 90% as singletons. Input material: blood. Source of these receptors: a man between 18 and 35 years old in good health.

This clone came up many times. The chain recombines TRBV27 with TRBJ1-1; D perhaps matches TRBD1 (5 bases). Germline V lookup: CDR1 MNHEY, CDR2 SMNVEV (reference sequence). The V end lost 1 base, the J end lost 4 bases, and 7 bases lay between the germline ends. The CDR3 covers 13 residues. The CDR3 DNA reads as TGTGCCAGCAGTTTATATAGGGGCACTGAAGCTTTCTTT. Translating it yields CASSLYRGTEAFF.

Only one count was recorded for this clone. J is TRBJ2-7 and V is TRBV3-1 (or the pseudogene TRBV3-2); 13 bases agree with TRBD2. CDR1 is LGHDT and CDR2 is YNNKEL in the germline V gene (reference sequence). V lost 4 bases to trimming and J lost 5 bases; unmatched junction nucleotides: 11. CDR3 length equals 17 residues. The CDR3 DNA reads as TGTGCCAGCAGCCTCGCGTCAGGACTAGCGGGAGTGGACGAGCAGTACTTC. It is translated as CASSLASGLAGVDEQYF.

This clone was observed once. This chain links TRBV5-1 with TRBJ1-3; D gene ambiguous. CDR1 is SGHRS, CDR2 YFSETQ, per germline. The CDR3 extends over 16 amino acids. V shed 3 bases and J shed 0 bases, with 13 bases lying between them. In nucleotides, the CDR3 is TGCGCCAGCAGCTCAAGGCCCAACCTCTCTGGAAACACCATATATTTT. Translated, it gives CASSSRPNLSGNTIYF.

The V gene is TRBV5-8, the J gene TRBJ1-1; possibly TRBD1 for D (5 bases). The CDR3 runs 15 residues. CDR1 and CDR2 (germline): SGHTS, YDEGEE. V was cut by 6 bases and J by 5 bases, with 20 bases left in between. The CDR3 protein is CASKIAVREGTEAFF. For the CDR3, the DNA is TGTGCCAGCAAGATCGCCGTCAGGGAAGGGACTGAAGCTTTCTTT.

This clone was seen at least ten times. The V call is TRBV21-1, the J call TRBJ1-5. TRBV21-1 is reported as a pseudogene. The CDR3 sequence is 15 residues long. CDR3 DNA sequence: TGTGCCAGCAGCAAAACGAGGAATAGCAATCAGCCCCAGCATTTT. Encoded protein: CASSKTRNSNQPQHF.

This sequence joins TRBV9 and TRBJ1-6; D may be TRBD1 (6 bases). The CDR3 covers 16 residues. The V and J ends lost 3 bases and 10 bases respectively, with 20 bases between them. The germline V gene encodes CDR1 SGDLS and CDR2 YYNGEE. The CDR3 nucleotides are TGTGCCAGCAGCGCCGGGGACACCCATGGACGATCACCCCTCCACTTT. This sequence encodes CASSAGDTHGRSPLHF.

This clone was recorded only once. The chain joins TRBV30 to TRBJ2-7; TRBD1 might be the D (6 bases). The V gene lost 2 bases and the J gene lost 5 bases, with 22 bases spanning the gap. The CDR3 loop spans 16 amino acids. From germline, CDR1 is GTSNPN and CDR2 SVGIG (reference sequence). The CDR3: CAWSLGTNLIEDEQYF. DNA for the CDR3: TGTGCCTGGAGTTTGGGGACAAACCTTATCGAGGACGAGCAGTACTTC.

This clone is a singleton in its sample. This rearrangement joins TRBV5-1 to TRBJ1-1; a possible D gene is TRBD1 (5 bases). Trimming took 7 bases from V and 2 from J, leaving 15 bases between them. The CDR3 contains 14 residues. The germline gives CDR1 SGHRS, CDR2 YFSETQ. In nucleotides, the CDR3 is TGCGCCAGCCGAGTAGCGACAGCAAACACTGAAGCTTTCTTT. Amino acids: CASRVATANTEAFF.

The chain employs TRBV6-4 and TRBJ1-2; D perhaps matches TRBD1 (5 bases). The CDR3 contains 14 residues. Germline lookup yields CDR1 MRHNA and CDR2 SNTAGT. V dropped 8 bases and J dropped 4 bases, with 17 bases sitting between them. In DNA form, the CDR3 reads TGTGCCAGCTCCCCCGGGGGTCAGCCCTATGGCTACACCTTC. This codes for CASSPGGQPYGYTF.